This T cell receptor (beta chain) stems from a study of CD8 T cells in ankylosing spondylitis. The study's findings and limits: Significant enrichment of disease-linked clones was reportedly seen in matched ankylosing spondylitis synovial fluid. Reactive arthritis synovial fluid and blood were previously reported to contain some motif variants. Disease-associated clonotypes exhibited CD8+ identity and were relatively infrequent in peripheral blood.

Library preparation for TCR beta used quantitative 5'-RACE with molecular barcodes. TCRdb re-analysed the 5' RACE reads in MiXCR, keeping a single row per CDR3 protein. The sample lists about 200,000 distinct CDR3 sequences, roughly 12% occurring once. About this clonotype itself: Its antigen is unidentified.

The germline gives CDR1 DFQATT, CDR2 SNEGSKA (reference sequence). The ends were cut back, 3 bases at V and 5 bases at J, with 8 bases in the middle. The CDR3 loop spans 11 amino acids. Sequencing used blood, either unsorted or a sorted T cell fraction (not recorded which). The chain joins TRBV20-1 to TRBJ2-7; D gene unclear. This receptor was obtained from a male donor with ankylosing spondylitis or in good health (not recorded which). This CDR3 reads CSASTGHEQYF. The CDR3 DNA is TGCAGTGCTAGTACCGGGCACGAGCAGTACTTC.